A single sample gave rise to the 10 T cell receptor beta chains below, sequenced in a study of blood T cell repertoires in COVID-19. Assay used: immunoSEQ multiplex PCR; TCRdb lists only in-frame clones, some missing. The sample records around 250,000 clones, around four fifths being singletons. What was sequenced was PBMCs or T cells enriched from blood (not recorded which). Every receptor here comes from a man aged 40-49 years who had recovered from COVID-19.

The gene calls are TRBV23-1 and TRBJ2-7; D is perhaps TRBD1 (6 bases). TRBV23-1 is known as an ORF, though its function is uncertain. Trimming cost V 4 bases and J 0 bases, with 22 bases left between them. CDR3 size: 18 residues. The CDR3 protein is CASSRSSEPGQHSYEQYF. In DNA, the CDR3 is TGCGCCAGCAGTCGGTCTTCGGAACCGGGACAACACTCCTACGAGCAGTACTTC.

The chain links TRBV5-1 to TRBJ2-2, with 10 bases fitting TRBD2. CDR1 and CDR2 (germline): SGHRS, YFSETQ. The CDR3 length is 16 residues. V lost 4 bases, J lost 1 base, and 4 bases stayed unmatched. The CDR3 reads CASSLRTSGNTGELFF. The CDR3 nucleotides are TGCGCCAGCAGCCTCCGGACTAGCGGGAACACCGGGGAGCTGTTTTTT. Together with reference TRBV5-1 and TRBJ2-2, the CDR3 gives the full variable domain: KAGVTQTPRYLIKTRGQQVTLSCSPISGHRSVSWYQQTPGQGLQFLFEYFSETQRNKGNFPGRFSGRQFSNSRSEMNVSTLELGDSALYLCASSLRTSGNTGELFFGEGSRLTVL.

The chain joins TRBV6-5 to TRBJ2-1, with TRBD1 matching 10 bases. This CDR3 is 15 amino acids long. V lost 2 bases, J lost 10 bases, and 8 bases stayed unmatched. Germline loops: CDR1 MNHEY, CDR2 SVGAGI. As DNA, the CDR3 is TGTGCCAGCAGTTACGCGGGACAGGGGAGGGTGGAGCAGTTCTTC. It encodes CASSYAGQGRVEQFF.

The V call is TRBV4-3, the J call TRBJ2-3, with 7 bases matching TRBD1. Germline V gene sequence: CDR1 LGHNA, CDR2 YSLEER. CDR3 length: 17 amino acids. The trim removed 1 base at V and 0 bases at J, leaving 7 bases unmatched. CDR3 residues: CASSQGPAGGSTDTQYF. In DNA form, the CDR3 reads TGCGCCAGCAGCCAAGGCCCGGCAGGGGGAAGCACAGATACGCAGTATTTT.

This clone was seen a few times. V and J are TRBV2 and TRBJ1-2; D gene ambiguous. Trimming cost V 11 bases and J 8 bases, with 9 bases left between them. Germline V gene lookup returns CDR1 SNHLY and CDR2 FYNNEI. The CDR3 runs to 9 residues. The CDR3 DNA is TGTGCCCAGAACCGAGGCTACACCTTC. This gives the protein CAQNRGYTF. Using reference TRBV2 and TRBJ1-2 for the parts outside the CDR3, the full variable domain is EPEVTQTPSHQVTQMGQEVILRCVPISNHLYFYWYRQILGQKVEFLVSFYNNEISEKSEIFDDQFSVERPDGSNFTLKIRSTKLEDSAMYFCAQNRGYTFGSGTRLTVV.

The CDR3 DNA is TGTGCCAGCAAACCCACAGCGAACACTGAAGCTTTCTTT. Translated, it gives CASKPTANTEAFF. The chain has TRBV27 and TRBJ1-1; D uncertain. The V end lost 7 bases, the J end lost 1 base, and 10 bases lay between the germline ends. From germline, CDR1 is MNHEY and CDR2 SMNVEV (reference sequence). This CDR3 has 13 residues.

V gene TRBV10-1 combines with J gene TRBJ2-7, with D maybe TRBD1 (6 bases). The CDR3 contains 14 residues. CDR1 is WNHNN, CDR2 SYGVQD, per germline (reference sequence). The V end lost 0 bases, the J end lost 2 bases, and 8 bases lay between the germline ends. The CDR3 sequence is CASSESDRAYEQYF. The CDR3 nucleotides are TGCGCCAGCAGTGAGTCGGACAGAGCCTACGAGCAGTACTTC.

V gene TRBV5-4 combines with J gene TRBJ2-7, with 9 bases lining up with TRBD1. CDR3 length: 16 residues. V dropped 1 base and J dropped 7; count of bases not matched to a gene: 12. Germline V gene lookup returns CDR1 SGHNT and CDR2 YYREEE (reference sequence). CDR3 residues: CASSLSPGQGFGEQYF. CDR3 sequence (DNA): TGTGCCAGCAGCTTGTCTCCGGGACAGGGATTTGGAGAGCAGTACTTC.

This sequence joins TRBV28 and TRBJ1-5; TRBD1 aligns across 8 bases. J gave up 6 bases and V 8 bases, and 6 bases lay outside the gene matches. Germline V gene lookup returns CDR1 MDHEN and CDR2 SYDVKM. The CDR3 totals 13 residues. This chain's CDR3 is CASGRTGFQPQHF. The DNA for the CDR3 is TGTGCCAGCGGTAGGACAGGGTTTCAGCCCCAGCATTTT.

V and J are TRBV7-2 and TRBJ2-1; possible D gene TRBD1, 5 bases. Germline CDR1 reads SGHTA; CDR2 reads FQGNSA. The CDR3 consists of 13 residues. V was pared by 2 bases and J by 8 bases, with 10 bases between. The DNA of the CDR3 is TGTGCCAGCAGCTTAAGGGGTGGCCATGAGCAGTTCTTC. This codes for CASSLRGGHEQFF.